This T cell receptor beta chain was captured in a study of PD-1 blockade in classical Hodgkin lymphoma. The time point is: cycle 4 day 1 (C4D1), after five to seven weeks of nivolumab. There was relapse after autologous stem cell transplantation in every patient, and there was variation in brentuximab vedotin exposure. The ends lost 4 bases at V and 5 bases at J; junction bases unmatched: 11. This CDR3 is built from 18 residues. CDR1 SNHLY and CDR2 FYNNEI come from the germline V gene. Assay: immunoSEQ multiplex PCR; the TCRdb copy retains only in-frame clones and omits some. This table has approximately 22,000 clones, approximately 80% appearing once.

This chain uses TRBV2 with TRBJ2-5, with TRBD2 matching 15 bases. The source material was peripheral blood mononuclear cells (PBMCs), sampled before the fourth cycle of nivolumab. This clonotype was sampled from a human donor with classical Hodgkin lymphoma. CDR3 DNA: TGTGCCAGCAGTGGCGGACTAGCGGGAGGGCCAGCGAGGGAGACCCAGTACTTC. Encoded protein: CASSGGLAGGPARETQYF.